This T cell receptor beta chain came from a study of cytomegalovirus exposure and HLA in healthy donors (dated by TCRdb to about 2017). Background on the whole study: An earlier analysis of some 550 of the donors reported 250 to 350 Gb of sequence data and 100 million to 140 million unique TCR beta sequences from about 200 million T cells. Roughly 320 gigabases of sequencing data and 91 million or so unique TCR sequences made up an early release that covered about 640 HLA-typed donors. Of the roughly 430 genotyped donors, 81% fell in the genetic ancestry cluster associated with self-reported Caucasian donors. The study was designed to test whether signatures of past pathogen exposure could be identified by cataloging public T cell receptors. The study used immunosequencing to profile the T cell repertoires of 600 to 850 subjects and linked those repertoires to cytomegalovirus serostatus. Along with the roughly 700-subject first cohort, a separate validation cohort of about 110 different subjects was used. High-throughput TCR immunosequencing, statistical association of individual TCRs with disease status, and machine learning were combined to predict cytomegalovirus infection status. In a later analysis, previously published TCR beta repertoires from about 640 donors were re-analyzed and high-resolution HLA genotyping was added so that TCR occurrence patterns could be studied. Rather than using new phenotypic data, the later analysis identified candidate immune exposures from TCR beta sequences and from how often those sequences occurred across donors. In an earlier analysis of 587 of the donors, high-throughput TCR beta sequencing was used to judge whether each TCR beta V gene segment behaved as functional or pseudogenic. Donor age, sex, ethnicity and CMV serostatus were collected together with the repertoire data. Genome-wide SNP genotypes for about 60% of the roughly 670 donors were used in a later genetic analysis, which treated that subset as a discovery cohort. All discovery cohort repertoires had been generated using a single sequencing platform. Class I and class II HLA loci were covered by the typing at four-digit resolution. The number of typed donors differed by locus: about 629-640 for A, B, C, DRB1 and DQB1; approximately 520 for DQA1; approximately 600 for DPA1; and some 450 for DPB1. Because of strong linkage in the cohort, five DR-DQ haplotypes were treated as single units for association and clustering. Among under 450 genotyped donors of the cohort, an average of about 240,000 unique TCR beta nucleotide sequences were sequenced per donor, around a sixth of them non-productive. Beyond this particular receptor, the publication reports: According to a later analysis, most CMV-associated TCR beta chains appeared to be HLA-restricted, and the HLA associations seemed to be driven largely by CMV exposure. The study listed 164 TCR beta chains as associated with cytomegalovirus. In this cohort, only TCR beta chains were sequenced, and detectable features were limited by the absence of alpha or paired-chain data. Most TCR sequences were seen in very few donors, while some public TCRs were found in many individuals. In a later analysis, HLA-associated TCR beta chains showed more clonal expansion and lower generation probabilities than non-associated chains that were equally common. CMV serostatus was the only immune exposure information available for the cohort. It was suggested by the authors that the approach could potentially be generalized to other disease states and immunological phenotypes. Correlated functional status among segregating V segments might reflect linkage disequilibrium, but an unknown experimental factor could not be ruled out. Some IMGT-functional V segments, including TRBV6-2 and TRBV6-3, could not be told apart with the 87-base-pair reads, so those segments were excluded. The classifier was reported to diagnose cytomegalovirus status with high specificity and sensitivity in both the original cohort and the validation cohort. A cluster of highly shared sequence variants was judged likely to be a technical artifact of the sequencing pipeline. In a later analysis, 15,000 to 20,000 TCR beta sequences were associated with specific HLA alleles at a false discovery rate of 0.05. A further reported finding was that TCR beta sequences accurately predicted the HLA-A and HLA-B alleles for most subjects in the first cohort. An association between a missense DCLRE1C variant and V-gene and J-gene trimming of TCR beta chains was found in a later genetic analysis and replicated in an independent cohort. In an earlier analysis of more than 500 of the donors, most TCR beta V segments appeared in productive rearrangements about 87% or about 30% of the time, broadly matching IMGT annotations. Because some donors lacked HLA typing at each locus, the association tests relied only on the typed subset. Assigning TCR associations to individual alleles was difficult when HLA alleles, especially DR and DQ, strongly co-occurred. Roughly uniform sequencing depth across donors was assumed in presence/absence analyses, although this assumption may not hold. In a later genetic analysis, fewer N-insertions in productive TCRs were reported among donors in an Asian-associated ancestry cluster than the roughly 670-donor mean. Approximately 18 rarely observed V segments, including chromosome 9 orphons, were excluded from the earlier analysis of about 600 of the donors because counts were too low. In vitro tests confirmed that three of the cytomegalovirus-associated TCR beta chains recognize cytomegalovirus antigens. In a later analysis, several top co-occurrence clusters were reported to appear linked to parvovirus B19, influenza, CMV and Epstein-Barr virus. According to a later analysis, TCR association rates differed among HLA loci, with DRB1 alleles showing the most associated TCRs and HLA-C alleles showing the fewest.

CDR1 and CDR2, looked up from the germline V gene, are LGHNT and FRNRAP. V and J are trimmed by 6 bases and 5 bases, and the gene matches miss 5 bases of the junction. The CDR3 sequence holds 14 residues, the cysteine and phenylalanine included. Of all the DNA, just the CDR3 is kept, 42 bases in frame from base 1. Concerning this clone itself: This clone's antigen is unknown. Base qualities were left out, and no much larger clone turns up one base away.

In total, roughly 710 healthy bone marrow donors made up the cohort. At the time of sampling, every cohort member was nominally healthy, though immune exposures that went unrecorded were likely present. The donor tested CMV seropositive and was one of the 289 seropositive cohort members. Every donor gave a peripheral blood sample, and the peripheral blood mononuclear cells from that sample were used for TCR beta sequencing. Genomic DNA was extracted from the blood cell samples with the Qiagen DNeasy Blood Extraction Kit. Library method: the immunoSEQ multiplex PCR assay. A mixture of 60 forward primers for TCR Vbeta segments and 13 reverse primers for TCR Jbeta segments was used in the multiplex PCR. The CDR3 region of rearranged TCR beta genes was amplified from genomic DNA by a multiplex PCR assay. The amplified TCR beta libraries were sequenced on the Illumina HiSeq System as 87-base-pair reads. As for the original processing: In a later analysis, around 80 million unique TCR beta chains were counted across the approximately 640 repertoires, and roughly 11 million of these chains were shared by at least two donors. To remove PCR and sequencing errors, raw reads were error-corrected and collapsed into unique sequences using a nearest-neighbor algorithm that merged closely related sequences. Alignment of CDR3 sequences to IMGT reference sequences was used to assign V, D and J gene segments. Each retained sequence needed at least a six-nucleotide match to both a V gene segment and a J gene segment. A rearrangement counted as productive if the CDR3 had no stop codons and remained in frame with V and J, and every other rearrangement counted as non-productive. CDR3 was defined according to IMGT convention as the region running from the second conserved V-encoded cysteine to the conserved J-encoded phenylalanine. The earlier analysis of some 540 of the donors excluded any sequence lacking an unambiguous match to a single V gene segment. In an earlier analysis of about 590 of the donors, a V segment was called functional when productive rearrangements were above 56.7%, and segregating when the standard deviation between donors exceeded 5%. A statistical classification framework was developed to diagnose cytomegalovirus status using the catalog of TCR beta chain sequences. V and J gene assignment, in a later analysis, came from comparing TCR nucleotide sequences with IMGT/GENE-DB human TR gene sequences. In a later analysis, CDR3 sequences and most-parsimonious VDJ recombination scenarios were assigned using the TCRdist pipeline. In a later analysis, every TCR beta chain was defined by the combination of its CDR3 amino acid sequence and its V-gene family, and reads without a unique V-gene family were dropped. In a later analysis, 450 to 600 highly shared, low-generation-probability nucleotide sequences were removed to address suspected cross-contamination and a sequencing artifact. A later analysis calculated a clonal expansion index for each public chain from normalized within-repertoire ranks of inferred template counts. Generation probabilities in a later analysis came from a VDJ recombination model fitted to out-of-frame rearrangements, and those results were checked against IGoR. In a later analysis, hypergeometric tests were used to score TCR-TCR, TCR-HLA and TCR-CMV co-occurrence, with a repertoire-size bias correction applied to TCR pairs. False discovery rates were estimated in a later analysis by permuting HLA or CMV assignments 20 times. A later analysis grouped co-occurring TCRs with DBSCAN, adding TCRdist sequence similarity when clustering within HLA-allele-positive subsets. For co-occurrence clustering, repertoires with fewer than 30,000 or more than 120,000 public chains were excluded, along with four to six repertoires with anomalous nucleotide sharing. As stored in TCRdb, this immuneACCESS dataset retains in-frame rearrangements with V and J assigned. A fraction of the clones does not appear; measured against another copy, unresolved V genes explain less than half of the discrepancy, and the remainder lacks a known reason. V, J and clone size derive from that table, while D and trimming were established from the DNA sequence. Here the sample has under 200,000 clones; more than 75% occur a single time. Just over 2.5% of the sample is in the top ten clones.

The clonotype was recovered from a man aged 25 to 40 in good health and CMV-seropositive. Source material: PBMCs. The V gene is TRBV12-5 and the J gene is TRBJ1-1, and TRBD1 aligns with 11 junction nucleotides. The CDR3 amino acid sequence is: CASGGQGVRTEAFF. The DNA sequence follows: TGTGCTAGTGGGGGACAGGGGGTTCGGACTGAAGCTTTCTTT.